This is a list of T cell receptor beta chains from one sample in a study of blood T cell repertoires in COVID-19. Clones were sequenced by immunoSEQ multiplex PCR, and TCRdb holds only the in-frame ones, with some missing. The sample has fewer than 350,000 clones, roughly nine tenths seen once. Sequencing was done on a sample of PBMCs or T cells enriched from blood (not recorded which). All receptors come from a man in his 60s who had recovered from COVID-19. CDR3s include the opening cysteine and the closing phenylalanine or tryptophan. Fields, in order: D gene, J gene, clone size, V gene, CDR3 DNA, CDR3 protein. The D gene is left open where the match is weak. Size is omitted from some rows. Given values are once, few, many or a class for expanded clones.

- | TRBJ1-5 | - | TRBV28 | TGTGCCAGCAGCTGGGGGGGGCAGGGCAATCAGCCCCAGCATTTT | CASSWGGQGNQPQHF
TRBD1 | TRBJ1-6 | few | TRBV11-2 | TGTGCCAGCAGCCGTGAGGGACAGGGATATGTTTCACCCCTCCACTTT | CASSREGQGYVSPLHF
- | TRBJ1-3 | once | TRBV7-6 | TGTGCCAGCAGCTTATCGGGGGGCCAGTATGGAAACACCATATATTTT | CASSLSGGQYGNTIYF
- | TRBJ1-2 | - | TRBV28 | TGTGCCAGCAGTTTAGGAGGGCTGCAGGGCCTCTATGGCTACACCTTC | CASSLGGLQGLYGYTF
TRBD1 | TRBJ1-6 | - | TRBV28 | TGTGCCAGCAGTTTGCCGGTCAGGGGGGTCGGTAATTCACCCCTCCACTTT | CASSLPVRGVGNSPLHF
TRBD1 | TRBJ1-4 | - | TRBV27 | TGTGCCAGCAGTTCCTGGGACAGTCTGCGGGAAAAACTGTTTTTT | CASSSWDSLREKLFF
TRBD2 | TRBJ2-7 | - | TRBV9 | TGTGCCAGCAGCGTAGCGAGTAGCGGGAGGGGTATCTACGAGCAGTACTTC | CASSVASSGRGIYEQYF
TRBD1 | TRBJ1-2 | - | TRBV7-2 | TGTGCCAGCAGCCCCGATACAGGGGGCTATGGCTACACCTTC | CASSPDTGGYGYTF
- | TRBJ1-6 | - | TRBV7-3 | TGTGCCAGCAGCTTACAGGGTGGATTTAGGTCACCCCTCCACTTT | CASSLQGGFRSPLHF
TRBD1 | TRBJ2-5 | - | TRBV28 | TGTGCCAGCAGTCCAAGGACAGGGGGAGACGAGACCCAGTACTTC | CASSPRTGGDETQYF
TRBD1 | TRBJ1-4 | - | TRBV24-1 | TGTGCCACCAGTGATCCCGGACAGGGGAGAAGAGAAAAACTGTTTTTT | CATSDPGQGRREKLFF
TRBD1 | TRBJ1-5 | - | TRBV2 | TGTGCCAGCAGTCTGACAGGGATAGATCAGCCCCAGCATTTT | CASSLTGIDQPQHF
TRBD1 | TRBJ2-1 | - | TRBV9 | TGTGCCAGCAGCTTAACAGGGGGTGAGCAGTTCTTC | CASSLTGGEQFF
- | TRBJ1-5 | - | TRBV2 | TGTGCCAGCAGTGGGGGTTCGGGGAAGGAACAGCCCCAGCATTTT | CASSGGSGKEQPQHF
TRBD1 | TRBJ1-5 | once | TRBV19 | TGTGCCAGTAGTATCCGTCAGGGGGATCAGCCCCAGCATTTT | CASSIRQGDQPQHF
- | TRBJ1-1 | - | TRBV13 | TGTGCCAGCACCCATGGGGCTCGGAACACTGAAGCTTTCTTT | CASTHGARNTEAFF
TRBD2 | TRBJ2-1 | - | TRBV10-2 | TGCGCCAGCTCCCGACTAGCGGGAGAGTCCTACAATGAGCAGTTCTTC | CASSRLAGESYNEQFF
TRBD2 | TRBJ2-7 | once | TRBV27 | TGTGCCAGCAGTTTTGACCCTTTGACTAGCGGGAACTACGAGCAGTACTTC | CASSFDPLTSGNYEQYF
TRBD1 | TRBJ1-5 | - | TRBV30 | TGTGCCTGGAGTAACAGGGGCGGTCAGCCCCAGCATTTT | CAWSNRGGQPQHF
TRBD1 | TRBJ2-5 | - | TRBV5-4 | TGTGCCAGCAGCCTCCAGGGGGCGGGAGAGACCCAGTACTTC | CASSLQGAGETQYF
TRBD1 | TRBJ1-5 | few | TRBV5-1 | TGCGCCAGCAGCAAAGGACAGGCGGGTCAGCCCCAGCATTTT | CASSKGQAGQPQHF
TRBD1 | TRBJ1-1 | - | TRBV9 | TGTGCCAGCAGCGGCCGACAGGGGGCGATTTATTCTGAAGCTTTCTTT | CASSGRQGAIYSEAFF
TRBD1 | TRBJ2-7 | - | TRBV5-1 | TGCGCCAGCACACTTTTGTCGGGACAGGGGTACGAGCAGTACTTC | CASTLLSGQGYEQYF
TRBD1 | TRBJ1-4 | - | TRBV5-1 | TGCGCCAGCAGCTGGCAGGGGGCGCAGAAACTGTTTTTT | CASSWQGAQKLFF
- | TRBJ2-5 | few | TRBV29-1 | TGCAGCGTTGAGTCTAGCGAGGAGACCCAGTACTTC | CSVESSEETQYF
- | TRBJ2-1 | few | TRBV6-5 | TGTGCCAGCAGGAGGGAAGAGCTTGTTAATGAGCAGTTCTTC | CASRREELVNEQFF